This T cell receptor beta chain was sequenced in a study of metastatic and nonmetastatic thyroid tumors (dated by TCRdb to the early 2020s). General notes on the study: For patients with malignant and with benign thyroid disease, the researchers compared repertoires between peripheral blood samples and tumor or nodule tissue samples.

A remark on this clone: Its antigen specificity is not known. Base quality data are lacking; no much larger clone is found one base away.

No treatment had been received by any patient before thyroid surgery. Patient clinical samples collected from the early 2010s to the late 2010s were retrospectively analysed using T-cell receptor beta sequencing. Library preparation was by PCR. Sequencing took place on an Illumina HiSeq 4000. High-throughput sequencing was used to profile the CDR3 region of the TCR beta-chain in every patient. The study's processing was this. Drawing on CDR3 differences between clinicopathological groups, the researchers built a classifier meant to tell apart patients with distant-metastatic papillary thyroid cancer. Repertoire diversity was assessed with the Shannon index, and tumor-blood repertoire similarity with the Morisita-Horn index. TCRdb took the public reads, trimmed them with fastp at Q25, ran MiXCR for clone calling and kept in-frame beta chains. TCRdb's processing, not the study's, gives the V and J calls here. The sample table shows about 19,000 clones, and approximately 22% are seen once. The biggest ten clones account for roughly a tenth of the sample.

The cysteine opens and the phenylalanine closes a CDR3 of 16 amino acids. Solely the CDR3 DNA is kept, with 48 bases framed from the first base. V is pared back by 0 bases and J by 2 bases, with 14 bases lying between the germline termini. The CDR1 and CDR2 encoded by the germline V gene (reference sequence) are MNHNY and SVGAGI. What the authors observed across the whole study: TCR beta diversity was reported as significantly higher in malignant tumors than in benign nodules, in both blood and tumor samples.

Sequencing was carried out using tumor tissue. The sequence joins TRBV6-6 to TRBJ2-7, with the D segment identity uncertain. This receptor was taken from a male donor with papillary thyroid cancer or a benign thyroid nodule (not recorded which). Some clones in this sample may be carry-over from other donors' samples. Here the CDR3 is given as CASSYSGKVVAYEQYF. The sequenced DNA: TGTGCCAGCAGTTACTCGGGCAAGGTAGTAGCCTACGAGCAGTACTTC.